This passage covers 28 T cell receptor beta chains from one sample sequenced in a study of blood T cell repertoires in COVID-19. The method was immunoSEQ multiplex PCR; TCRdb's version includes in-frame clones alone and lacks a portion of them. The sample lists about 270,000 clones, about 76% occurring once. Input material: peripheral blood. These receptor sequences come from an older woman with active or convalescent COVID-19.

In its sample, this clone was seen a few times. The chain joins TRBV19 to TRBJ2-3, with TRBD2 identical over 8 bases. Germline-derived CDR1 and CDR2 are LNHDA and SQIVND (reference sequence). V shed 6 bases, J shed 1 base, and the junction held 0 bases outside the gene matches. The CDR3 sequence is 13 residues long. DNA of the CDR3: TGTGCCAGTAGGCGGGAGGGCACAGATACGCAGTATTTT. This translates into CASRREGTDTQYF.

In this sample, this clone turned up once. The chain links TRBV9 to TRBJ1-4; weak D call: TRBD1 (6 bases). Germline assignment: CDR1 SGDLS and CDR2 YYNGEE. The V gene lost 0 bases and the J gene lost 4 bases, with 7 bases spanning the gap. The CDR3 sequence is 14 residues long. The CDR3 DNA reads TGTGCCAGCAGCGTAGGACAGGTTAATGAAAAACTGTTTTTT. As protein: CASSVGQVNEKLFF.

The chain carries TRBV28 and TRBJ2-7; 7 positions match TRBD1. V was clipped by 6 bases and J by 4 bases; unmatched bases: 9. The CDR3 length is 14 residues. The germline gives CDR1 MDHEN, CDR2 SYDVKM. The CDR3 bases are TGTGCCAGCAGCTTTACGGGACAGCCGTACGAGCAGTACTTC. Its translation: CASSFTGQPYEQYF.

This clone has only one observation. The chain links TRBV5-4 to TRBJ1-2, with unresolved D. The germline V gene encodes CDR1 SGHNT and CDR2 YYREEE (reference sequence). With 0 bases removed from V and 4 bases from J, the gap between germline ends came to 13 bases. CDR3 size: 15 residues. This chain's CDR3 is CASSLEGRGVYGYTF. In DNA, the CDR3 is TGTGCCAGCAGCTTGGAAGGCCGGGGAGTCTATGGCTACACCTTC.

The gene calls are TRBV11-2 and TRBJ2-3; 9 nucleotides align to TRBD2. The junction had 0 bases not matched to a gene; V was cut back by 1 base and J by 4 bases. The CDR3 runs to 14 residues. CDR1 is SGHAT and CDR2 is FQNNGV in the germline V gene. CDR3 sequence reads: CASSLVAGADTQYF. CDR3 DNA: TGTGCCAGCAGCTTAGTAGCGGGGGCAGATACGCAGTATTTT.

This chain connects TRBV5-1 to TRBJ1-5; perhaps TRBD1 as D (5 bases). The germline V gene has CDR1 SGHRS and CDR2 YFSETQ. This CDR3 contains 15 residues. Deletions cut 0 bases from V and 7 bases from J, with 14 bases between. The CDR3, as DNA: TGCGCCAGCAGCTTGGCGGGGGGGATGGGGCAGCCCCAGCATTTT. It encodes CASSLAGGMGQPQHF.

This chain links TRBV2 with TRBJ1-1, with 10 bases aligning to TRBD1. Germline assignment: CDR1 SNHLY and CDR2 FYNNEI. Losses at the gene ends were 3 bases for V and 5 bases for J; bases not matched to a gene: 3. The CDR3 is 14 residues long. CDR3: CASSDRTGGTEAFF. As DNA, the CDR3 is TGTGCCAGCAGTGACCGGACAGGGGGGACTGAAGCTTTCTTT.

The CDR3 spells CASSGGLVTDTQYF. Here the CDR3 DNA reads TGTGCCAGCAGCGGGGGCCTGGTCACAGATACGCAGTATTTT. The chain employs TRBV5-8 and TRBJ2-3, with D possibly TRBD1 on 6 matching bases. This CDR3 contains 14 residues. Between the trimmed V and J ends, which lost 4 bases and 2 bases, there was a span of 11 bases. From germline, CDR1 is SGHTS and CDR2 YDEGEE.

The chain is built from TRBV6-5 and TRBJ1-4, with unresolved D. The CDR3 contains 11 residues. Trimming took off 6 bases at V and 9 bases at J, with 8 bases between the two ends. Germline CDR1 MNHEY, CDR2 SVGAGI. CDR3 nucleotides: TGTGCCAGCAGCTCTGGGCAAAAACTGTTTTTT. It yields the protein CASSSGQKLFF.

The chain is built from TRBV7-2 and TRBJ2-2; unclear D gene. The CDR3 is made up of 12 amino acids. Germline CDR1 is SGHTA and CDR2 is FQGNSA. Trimming removed 5 bases from V and 6 bases from J, with 7 bases in between. CDR3 coding DNA: TGTGCCAGCAGCCCGCTAGCCGGGGAGCTGTTTTTT. Its protein product is CASSPLAGELFF. The variable domain in full, completed from reference TRBV7-2 and TRBJ2-2, reads GAGVSQSPSNKVTEKGKDVELRCDPISGHTALYWYRQSLGQGLEFLIYFQGNSAPDKSGLPSDRFSAERTGGSVSTLTIQRTQQEDSAVYLCASSPLAGELFFGEGSRLTVL.

The chain joins TRBV6-2 or TRBV6-3 to TRBJ2-1, with D tentatively TRBD1 (7 bases). Trimming shortened V by 4 bases and J by 7 bases, and 11 bases separated the two germline ends. The CDR3 totals 13 residues. Per the germline V gene, CDR1 is MNHEY and CDR2 is SVGEGT. CDR3 DNA sequence: TGTGCCAGCAGTTCAGGGGGAGGAAATGAGCAGTTCTTC. Its translation: CASSSGGGNEQFF.

The V call is TRBV19, the J call TRBJ1-5; D ambiguous. The length of the CDR3 is 14 residues. V lost 1 base to trimming and J lost 2 bases, with 6 bases between them. Per the germline V gene, CDR1 is LNHDA and CDR2 is SQIVND (reference sequence). DNA of the CDR3: TGTGCCAGTAGTATAGGGGCAGGCAATCAGCCCCAGCATTTT. It encodes CASSIGAGNQPQHF.

The chain joins TRBV30 to TRBJ1-2; TRBD1 aligns across 7 bases. V gave up 1 base and J gave up 8 bases; unmatched junction bases: 7. Germline V gives CDR1 GTSNPN, CDR2 SVGIG (reference sequence). The CDR3 is 13 amino acids. CDR3 DNA sequence: TGTGCCTGGAGTGAACCAGGGGGTAAGGGCTACACCTTC. This sequence encodes CAWSEPGGKGYTF.

The count of this clone is one. The chain links TRBV3-1 (or the pseudogene TRBV3-2) to TRBJ2-3; 9 bases line up with TRBD2. The germline V gene has CDR1 LGHDT and CDR2 YNNKEL (reference sequence). CDR3 size: 18 residues. With 0 bases clipped from V and 1 base from J, the junction kept 8 bases outside the gene matches. The CDR3 spells CASSQDRAGGPRTDTQYF. The CDR3 coding sequence is TGTGCCAGCAGCCAAGACCGAGCGGGGGGACCGCGCACAGATACGCAGTATTTT.

This clone was seen just once. This chain joins TRBV5-1 and TRBJ1-2; 8 bases map to TRBD1. Trimming cost V 0 bases and J 2 bases; bases outside gene matches: 9. The CDR3 spans 17 residues. Germline lookup yields CDR1 SGHRS and CDR2 YFSETQ. In DNA form, the CDR3 reads TGCGCCAGCAGCTTGGATGGGGCAGGGGGCGCAAACTATGGCTACACCTTC. Encoded protein: CASSLDGAGGANYGYTF.

A few counts support this clone. The chain employs TRBV19 and TRBJ1-5, with D unclear. Germline CDR1 LNHDA, CDR2 SQIVND (reference sequence). V was cut by 1 base and J by 0 bases, with 7 bases left in between. The CDR3 is made up of 15 amino acids. CDR3 in amino acids: CASSIGHISNQPQHF. DNA for the CDR3: TGTGCCAGTAGTATAGGGCACATTAGCAATCAGCCCCAGCATTTT.

The gene calls are TRBV7-2 and TRBJ1-4, with D unresolved. CDR1 is SGHTA and CDR2 is FQGNSA in the germline V gene. The CDR3 has 15 amino acids. Between the trimmed V and J ends, which lost 0 bases and 3 bases, there was a span of 8 bases. This CDR3 is CASSLAPGSNEKLFF. CDR3 DNA: TGTGCCAGCAGCTTAGCGCCGGGGTCTAATGAAAAACTGTTTTTT.

The CDR3 region is CASSEPSGGLRNTGELFF. DNA for the CDR3: TGCGCCAGCAGTGAGCCTAGCGGGGGTCTGCGGAACACCGGGGAGCTGTTTTTT. This chain links TRBV10-2 with TRBJ2-2; 10 bases line up with TRBD2. Germline V gene lookup returns CDR1 WSHSY and CDR2 SAAADI. The junction had 7 bases not matched to a gene; V was cut back by 2 bases and J by 1 base. There are 18 residues in the CDR3.

The V gene is TRBV6-5, the J gene TRBJ2-1; TRBD2 matches 7 bases. V was clipped by 5 bases and J by 2 bases; unmatched bases: 3. The CDR3 is 14 amino acids. Germline CDR1 MNHEY, CDR2 SVGAGI. Written as DNA, the CDR3 is TGTGCCAGCAGTCCGGGAGGTACCTACAATGAGCAGTTCTTC. This translates into CASSPGGTYNEQFF.

J is TRBJ1-2 and V is TRBV6-5; no definite D call. Germline V CDR1 and CDR2: MNHEY, SVGAGI. The CDR3 totals 11 residues. Trimming removed 6 bases from V and 8 bases from J, with 10 bases in between. CDR3 bases: TGTGCCAGCAGGGGCCCCCCGGGCTACACCTTC. This sequence encodes CASRGPPGYTF.

This sequence joins TRBV14 and TRBJ1-4; possibly TRBD1 for D (5 bases). The CDR3 extends over 15 amino acids. Trimming removed 0 bases from V and 4 bases from J, with 9 bases in between. CDR1 SGHDN and CDR2 FVKESK come from the germline V gene. CDR3 nucleotide sequence: TGTGCCAGCAGCCAAGATTGGGGCGGTAATGAAAAACTGTTTTTT. Translation: CASSQDWGGNEKLFF.

CDR3 nucleotides: TGTGCCAGCAGTCCCCGCGGGGGGCGTAATGAGCAGTTCTTC. This encodes CASSPRGGRNEQFF. V and J are TRBV6-5 and TRBJ2-1; 8 positions match TRBD2. Germline values: CDR1 MNHEY, CDR2 SVGAGI. Losses at the gene ends were 5 bases for V and 7 bases for J; bases not matched to a gene: 7. The CDR3 totals 14 residues.

This clone was found a few times. The V call is TRBV9, the J call TRBJ2-2; 7 bases agree with TRBD2. Germline CDR1 reads SGDLS; CDR2 reads YYNGEE. This CDR3 contains 16 residues. V dropped 0 bases and J dropped 2; count of bases not matched to a gene: 4. The chain's CDR3 is CASSVVSGGNTGELFF. CDR3 nucleotides: TGTGCCAGCAGCGTAGTATCGGGGGGAAACACCGGGGAGCTGTTTTTT.

This chain joins TRBV7-3 and TRBJ1-4, with TRBD1 as a possible D gene (5 bases). V was trimmed by 3 bases and J by 6 bases, leaving 14 bases between them. The CDR3 has 15 amino acids. Germline V gene lookup returns CDR1 SGHTA and CDR2 FQGTGA. This CDR3 is CASSFHSRGYEKLFF. CDR3 nucleotide sequence: TGTGCCAGCAGCTTTCACTCCCGGGGGTATGAAAAACTGTTTTTT.

The genes are TRBV5-8 and TRBJ2-7; 12 positions agree with TRBD1. V lost 4 bases and J lost 2; bases outside the gene matches: 4. The V gene's germline CDR1 is SGHTS and CDR2 YDEGEE. CDR3 length equals 15 residues. CDR3 sequence: CASSTGQGAPYEQYF. The DNA for the CDR3 is TGTGCCAGCAGCACGGGACAGGGGGCCCCCTACGAGCAGTACTTC.

V is TRBV7-3 and J is TRBJ1-1; a weak D match, TRBD1 (5 bases). The CDR3 is 13 amino acids. The germline gives CDR1 SGHTA, CDR2 FQGTGA. Trimming took 3 bases from V and 4 from J, leaving 9 bases between them. The CDR3: CASSLAGFTEAFF. The CDR3, as DNA: TGTGCCAGCAGCTTGGCAGGGTTCACTGAAGCTTTCTTT. Using reference TRBV7-3 and TRBJ1-1 for the parts outside the CDR3, the full variable domain is GAGVSQTPSNKVTEKGKYVELRCDPISGHTALYWYRQSLGQGPEFLIYFQGTGAADDSGLPNDRFFAVRPEGSVSTLKIQRTERGDSAVYLCASSLAGFTEAFFGQGTRLTVV.

CDR3: CSASRGAYDGYTF. The CDR3 DNA follows: TGCAGTGCTAGTCGGGGGGCTTATGATGGCTACACCTTC. V gene TRBV20-1 combines with J gene TRBJ1-2; possibly TRBD1 for D (6 bases). Per germline, CDR1 DFQATT and CDR2 SNEGSKA (reference sequence). V dropped 3 bases and J dropped 6 bases, with 14 bases sitting between them. CDR3 length equals 13 residues.

This sequence joins TRBV6-5 and TRBJ1-1; D is unclear. CDR1 and CDR2 (germline): MNHEY, SVGAGI. Trimming removed 6 bases from V and 1 base from J, with 9 bases in between. The CDR3 length is 13 residues. The CDR3 protein is CASRKTTNTEAFF. The CDR3 DNA sequence: TGTGCCAGCAGAAAGACAACGAACACTGAAGCTTTCTTT.